The clone carrying this T cell receptor beta chain was seen a handful of times. In the authors' workflow: Reference gene primer amplification gave estimated nucleated cell counts. Some clones are missing from TCRdb's copy, which holds only in-frame ones; the method was immunoSEQ multiplex PCR. That table furnishes V, J and clone size, whereas the DNA furnished D and trimming. The sample gives tens of thousands of clones, roughly 88% of which show up once; around 3% is in the top ten. These data originate in a study of blood T cell repertoires in COVID-19. Looking at the study overall: From the United States, Italy and Spain came samples of acute and convalescent COVID-19. T cells, B-cell-depleted T cells, or PBMCs supplied cDNA or gDNA.

Germline V gene lookup returns CDR1 SGDLS and CDR2 YYNGEE. V lost 0 bases and J lost 4; bases outside the gene matches: 3. The CDR3 is 15 amino acids. J is TRBJ2-1 and V is TRBV9; 8 bases are shared with TRBD2. This TCR was recovered from a man aged 45-60 years with active COVID-19. Material for sequencing was peripheral blood. In nucleotides, the CDR3 is TGTGCCAGCAGCGTAGGGTCTAGCGGGTACAATGAGCAGTTCTTC. Residues: CASSVGSSGYNEQFF. Based on the CDR3 plus reference TRBV9 and TRBJ2-1, the full variable domain is DSGVTQTPKHLITATGQRVTLRCSPRSGDLSVYWYQQSLDQGLQFLIQYYNGEERAKGNILERFSAQQFPDLHSELNLSSLELGDSALYFCASSVGSSGYNEQFFGPGTRLTVL.